One and the same sample provided the 30 T cell receptor beta chains below, sequenced in a study of T-cell reconstitution after alpha-beta-depleted transplantation in children. Unique molecular identifiers were used to barcode this TCRbeta library. TCRdb re-derived calls from the PCR reads in MiXCR, one entry per CDR3 protein. The table has 700,000 to 950,000 distinct CDR3 sequences, around 17% seen once. The sequencing used PBMCs, mostly from graft donor cells, collected 360 days after TCRalphabeta/CD19-depleted stem cell transplant. The origin of the receptors is a male patient younger than 18 who had a stem cell transplant for acute lymphoblastic leukemia, so the T cells may come from the graft donor.

The chain joins TRBV10-2 to TRBJ2-1; tentative D call: TRBD2 (5 bases). The CDR3 is 14 amino acids. CDR1 is WSHSY, CDR2 SAAADI, per germline. Trimming left V 7 bases short and J 2 bases short, with 12 bases between. CDR3 residues: CASIRGKPYNEQFF. CDR3 DNA sequence: TGCGCCAGCATCAGAGGGAAACCCTACAATGAGCAGTTCTTC.

This clonotype was picked up a small number of times. The chain is built from TRBV20-1 and TRBJ2-5; TRBD2 aligns across 8 bases. The germline V gene encodes CDR1 DFQATT and CDR2 SNEGSKA (reference sequence). The ends lost 5 bases at V and 7 bases at J; junction bases unmatched: 15. CDR3 length: 15 residues. The CDR3 protein is CSASFRGGPDLTQYF. The CDR3 DNA is TGCAGTGCTTCCTTTCGGGGGGGCCCCGACCTGACCCAGTACTTC.

V usage is TRBV5-1 and J usage is TRBJ2-5, with D uncertain. Germline V gene sequence: CDR1 SGHRS, CDR2 YFSETQ. V dropped 0 bases and J dropped 5 bases, with 11 bases sitting between them. The CDR3 totals 14 residues. The CDR3 bases are TGCGCCAGCAGCTTGGCGGGTTCGGAGGAGACCCAGTACTTC. Translation gives CASSLAGSEETQYF.

The V and J genes are TRBV7-9 and TRBJ2-7; D unresolved. This CDR3 is built from 14 residues. CDR1 and CDR2 from the germline V gene are SEHNR and FQNEAQ (reference sequence). Trimming removed 5 bases at V and 2 bases at J, with 13 bases between. CDR3 nucleotide sequence: TGTGCCAGCAGCCCATCCGGGTGGACCTACGAGCAGTACTTC. It specifies CASSPSGWTYEQYF.

In regard to this clonotype: Mismatch with germline at one junction end may stem from a read error. The chain carries TRBV4-1 and TRBJ2-7; D unclear. Germline V gene lookup returns CDR1 MGHRA and CDR2 YSYEKL. The CDR3 totals 14 residues. CDR3 in amino acids: CASSQGDSSNEQYF. The CDR3 DNA is TGCGCCAGCAGCCAAGGGGATAGCTCCAACGAGCAGTACTTC.

In this sample, this clonotype turned up many times. The V gene is TRBV7-6, the J gene TRBJ2-2; D is unclear. The CDR3 is made up of 13 amino acids. CDR1 is SGHVS and CDR2 is FNYEAQ in the germline V gene. Trimming cost V 4 bases and J 7 bases, with 10 bases left between them. The CDR3: CASSSQTVGELFF. CDR3 in DNA: TGTGCCAGCAGCTCTCAAACAGTCGGGGAGCTGTTTTTT.

This clonotype was detected a few times. The J gene is TRBJ1-1, the V gene TRBV6-1; 7 positions agree with TRBD1. V trimming: 8 bases; J trimming: 2 bases; junction bases outside the gene matches: 8. Germline V CDR1 and CDR2: MNHNS, SASEGT. This CDR3 has 14 amino acids. The CDR3 loop reads CASGETGRNTEAFF. The CDR3 DNA reads as TGTGCCAGCGGGGAGACAGGGAGAAACACTGAAGCTTTCTTT.

The chain joins TRBV20-1 to TRBJ2-7; the D gene is possibly TRBD1 (5 bases). The germline V and J ends were trimmed by 4 bases and 2 bases, with 9 bases remaining between them. The length of the CDR3 is 12 residues. Germline assignment: CDR1 DFQATT and CDR2 SNEGSKA (reference sequence). CDR3 amino acids: CSATTVTYEQYF. The CDR3 DNA is TGCAGTGCTACGACAGTTACCTACGAGCAGTACTTC.

This rearrangement joins TRBV5-1 to TRBJ2-2, with a tentative D call TRBD1 (5 bases). Germline assignment: CDR1 SGHRS and CDR2 YFSETQ. CDR3 length: 14 residues. Trimming left V 5 bases short and J 5 bases short, with 13 bases between. CDR3 sequence: CASRGQGETGELFF. CDR3 DNA: TGCGCCAGCAGGGGGCAGGGTGAAACCGGGGAGCTGTTTTTT.

V is TRBV4-1 and J is TRBJ1-5; no definite D call. The CDR3 contains 14 residues. Germline V gene lookup returns CDR1 MGHRA and CDR2 YSYEKL. The germline V and J ends were trimmed by 6 bases and 3 bases, with 12 bases remaining between them. CDR3 coding DNA: TGCGCCAGCAGGGTTGTGGGTTCCAATCAGCCCCAGCATTTT. Its translation is CASRVVGSNQPQHF.

V usage is TRBV5-5 and J usage is TRBJ2-7; 11 bases map to TRBD2. CDR1 and CDR2 from the germline V gene are SGHKS and YYEKEE (reference sequence). V was clipped by 3 bases and J by 4 bases; unmatched bases: 6. The CDR3 totals 15 residues. In DNA, the CDR3 is TGTGCCAGCAGCTGGATAGCGGGAGGGCTATACGAGCAGTACTTC. It specifies CASSWIAGGLYEQYF.

The chain carries TRBV20-1 and TRBJ2-6; maybe TRBD2 (6 bases). Per the germline V gene, CDR1 is DFQATT and CDR2 is SNEGSKA (reference sequence). The V end was cut by 0 bases, the J end by 4 bases, with 19 bases between. This CDR3 is built from 18 residues. CDR3 bases: TGCAGTGCTAGAGATAGACGGTATGGGGGGTCCGGGGCCAACGTCCTGACTTTC. Translating gives CSARDRRYGGSGANVLTF.

This rearrangement joins TRBV2 to TRBJ2-5, with TRBD1 as a possible D gene (5 bases). CDR3 length: 14 residues. Trimming cost V 10 bases and J 4 bases, with 19 bases left between them. CDR1 and CDR2 from the germline V gene are SNHLY and FYNNEI. The CDR3 coding sequence is TGTGCCACTACGCGATCAGGGTTCCGAGAGACCCAGTACTTC. Amino acid sequence: CATTRSGFRETQYF. Supplemented by reference TRBV2 and TRBJ2-5, the full variable domain reads EPEVTQTPSHQVTQMGQEVILRCVPISNHLYFYWYRQILGQKVEFLVSFYNNEISEKSEIFDDQFSVERPDGSNFTLKIRSTKLEDSAMYFCATTRSGFRETQYFGPGTRLLVL.

This clonotype has more than one count but fewer than ten. For the CDR3, the DNA is TGTGCCAGCACCGGTGCGGGGCGCGTCTACAATGAGCAGTTCTTC. This gives the protein CASTGAGRVYNEQFF. The rearrangement joins TRBV2 to TRBJ2-1; TRBD2 might be the D (6 bases). The CDR3 extends over 15 amino acids. Germline CDR1 reads SNHLY; CDR2 reads FYNNEI. Trimming took 7 bases from V and 3 from J, leaving 16 bases between them.

The V and J genes are TRBV4-2 and TRBJ2-7; no firm D call. Between the trimmed V and J ends, which lost 1 base and 5 bases, there was a span of 12 bases. The CDR3 has 14 amino acids. Per germline, CDR1 LGHNA and CDR2 YNFKEQ. The CDR3 sequence is CASSQGPSGHEQYF. CDR3 coding DNA: TGTGCCAGCAGCCAAGGGCCATCGGGCCACGAGCAGTACTTC.

V and J are TRBV10-3 and TRBJ2-2, with D perhaps assigned TRBD1 or TRBD2 (5 bases each). CDR1 ENHRY and CDR2 SYGVKD come from the germline V gene. The CDR3 is 16 amino acids. V lost 4 bases and J lost 5, with 17 bases in between. The CDR3 sequence is CAISVIGQGRTGELFF. The CDR3 nucleotides are TGTGCCATCAGTGTAATCGGGCAGGGACGGACCGGGGAGCTGTTTTTT.

The V and J genes are TRBV7-8 and TRBJ1-2; no clear D gene. Germline V gives CDR1 SGHVS, CDR2 FQNEAQ. With 3 bases removed from V and 4 bases from J, the gap between germline ends came to 12 bases. CDR3 length equals 14 residues. For the CDR3, the DNA is TGTGCCAGCAGCTTTGCGGGTACGCGCTATGGCTACACCTTC. Amino acids: CASSFAGTRYGYTF.

At least ten counts were recorded for this clonotype. The DNA for the CDR3 is TGCGCCAGCAGCACCCCCTCTACTAATGAAAAACTGTTTTTT. Protein product: CASSTPSTNEKLFF. This sequence joins TRBV5-1 and TRBJ1-4, with D unresolved. This CDR3 region has 14 residues. The V gene lost 4 bases and the J gene lost 2 bases, with 9 bases spanning the gap. From germline, CDR1 is SGHRS and CDR2 YFSETQ.

This clonotype was detected many times. The chain joins TRBV20-1 to TRBJ2-5; 13 bases agree with TRBD2. The germline V gene has CDR1 DFQATT and CDR2 SNEGSKA (reference sequence). V dropped 5 bases and J dropped 2; count of bases not matched to a gene: 8. The CDR3 runs 16 residues. Written as DNA, the CDR3 is TGCAGTGCTCTCGGACTAGCGGGAGTTATGCAAGAGACCCAGTACTTC. This sequence encodes CSALGLAGVMQETQYF.

The rearrangement links TRBV6-1 to TRBJ1-5; D is perhaps TRBD1 (6 bases). V lost 7 bases and J 4 bases, leaving 17 bases between the germline ends. The CDR3 runs to 15 residues. The germline V gene has CDR1 MNHNS and CDR2 SASEGT. In DNA form, the CDR3 reads TGTGCCAGCACCCCGTTGACAGGCGCTAATCAGCCCCAGCATTTT. Translation gives CASTPLTGANQPQHF.

Note on this clonotype: This could be a read error, since a much larger clone is one nucleotide away. The rearrangement uses TRBV29-1 and TRBJ2-5; D is ambiguous. CDR1 is SQVTM, CDR2 ANQGSEA, per germline. CDR3 length equals 15 residues. CDR3 in DNA: TGCAGCGTCGCCCCGTTGGACCCCATGGAGAGACCCATCGTCTTC. Its translation: CSVAPLDPMERPIVF.

The rearrangement links TRBV7-6 to TRBJ1-3, with 8 bases aligning to TRBD1. The germline gives CDR1 SGHVS, CDR2 FNYEAQ. J was trimmed by 4 bases and V by 4 bases; bases with no gene match: 6. CDR3 length equals 15 residues. CDR3 sequence (DNA): TGTGCCAGCAGCTCAGGGGGCTATAGCGGAAACACCATATATTTT. Translated, it gives CASSSGGYSGNTIYF.

This clonotype has only a few counts. J is TRBJ2-1 and V is TRBV12-3 or TRBV12-4, with D possibly being TRBD2 (5 bases). The CDR3 totals 16 residues. V was clipped by 6 bases and J by 0 bases, with 15 bases between them. CDR3: CASSARRGSSYNEQFF. CDR3 in DNA: TGTGCCAGCAGCGCCCGTCGGGGAAGCTCCTACAATGAGCAGTTCTTC.

The rearrangement joins TRBV27 to TRBJ2-1; D not certain. CDR3 size: 16 residues. V lost 3 bases to trimming and J lost 0 bases, with 12 bases between them. Germline assignment: CDR1 MNHEY and CDR2 SMNVEV (reference sequence). CDR3 sequence reads: CASSFLFPGSYNEQFF. The CDR3 DNA sequence: TGTGCCAGCAGTTTCCTCTTCCCCGGCTCCTACAATGAGCAGTTCTTC.

The CDR3: CASSLAASGAFEDEQFF. CDR3 nucleotides: TGCGCCAGCAGCTTGGCGGCGAGCGGGGCTTTTGAGGATGAGCAGTTCTTC. The chain is built from TRBV5-1 and TRBJ2-1, with TRBD2 matching over 7 bases. CDR1 and CDR2 from the germline V gene are SGHRS and YFSETQ. V lost 0 bases to trimming and J lost 8 bases; unmatched junction nucleotides: 14. CDR3 length: 17 residues.

This clonotype was counted at least ten times. The chain has TRBV7-8 and TRBJ2-7; D is ambiguous. CDR3 size: 11 residues. From germline, CDR1 is SGHVS and CDR2 FQNEAQ. V lost 2 bases to trimming and J lost 4 bases, with 3 bases between them. This CDR3 is CASSLQYEQYF. The CDR3 DNA reads TGTGCCAGCAGCTTACAGTACGAGCAGTACTTC.

This clonotype was seen only a few times. The V gene is TRBV5-1, the J gene TRBJ2-7; 9 bases fit TRBD2. The CDR3 is made up of 17 amino acids. With V trimmed by 3 bases and J by 3 bases, 13 bases remained unmatched. Germline V gene sequence: CDR1 SGHRS, CDR2 YFSETQ. The chain's CDR3 is CASSSSSLGAGGYEQYF. As DNA, the CDR3 is TGCGCCAGCAGCTCCTCGTCCTTGGGAGCGGGAGGCTACGAGCAGTACTTC.

CDR3 sequence (DNA): TGCGCCAGCAGAGCCCTCCTTGGCCGCGAGCAGTACTTC. Its protein is CASRALLGREQYF. This sequence joins TRBV10-2 and TRBJ2-7, with D uncertain. The ends were cut back, 6 bases at V and 6 bases at J, with 15 bases in the middle. The CDR3 has 13 residues. Germline CDR1 and CDR2: WSHSY and SAAADI.

This clonotype has just a few counts. CDR3: CASSRQGLIYEQYF. CDR3 bases: TGTGCCAGCAGCAGACAGGGTCTGATCTACGAGCAGTACTTC. This sequence joins TRBV7-9 and TRBJ2-7, with TRBD1 matching 7 bases. Germline CDR1 reads SEHNR; CDR2 reads FQNEAQ (reference sequence). There are 14 residues in the CDR3. With V trimmed by 5 bases and J by 3 bases, 7 bases remained unmatched.

The CDR3 reads CASSQDRGVANVLTF. The CDR3 DNA reads TGTGCCAGCAGTCAGGACAGGGGGGTGGCCAACGTCCTGACTTTC. The rearrangement joins TRBV6-1 to TRBJ2-6; the match to TRBD1 covers 10 bases. CDR3 length: 15 amino acids. Germline V gives CDR1 MNHNS, CDR2 SASEGT. V lost 5 bases, J lost 6 bases, and 4 bases stayed unmatched.